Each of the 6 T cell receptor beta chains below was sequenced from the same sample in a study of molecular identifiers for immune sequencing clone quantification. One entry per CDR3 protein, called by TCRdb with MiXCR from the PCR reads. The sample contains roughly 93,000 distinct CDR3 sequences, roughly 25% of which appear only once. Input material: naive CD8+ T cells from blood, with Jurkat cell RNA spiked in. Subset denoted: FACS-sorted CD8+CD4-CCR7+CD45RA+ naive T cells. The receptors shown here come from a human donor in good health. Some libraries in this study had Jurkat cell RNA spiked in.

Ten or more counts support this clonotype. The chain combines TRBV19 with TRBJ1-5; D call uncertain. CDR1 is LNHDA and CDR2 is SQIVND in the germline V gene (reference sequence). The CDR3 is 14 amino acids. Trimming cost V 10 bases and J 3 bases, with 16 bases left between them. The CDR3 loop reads CATRVSGNNQPQHF. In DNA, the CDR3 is TGTGCCACCCGGGTTTCTGGCAACAATCAGCCCCAGCATTTT. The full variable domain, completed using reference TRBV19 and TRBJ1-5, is DGGITQSPKYLFRKEGQNVTLSCEQNLNHDAMYWYRQDPGQGLRLIYYSQIVNDFQKGDIAEGYSVSREKKESFPLTVTSAQKNPTAFYLCATRVSGNNQPQHFGDGTRLSIL.

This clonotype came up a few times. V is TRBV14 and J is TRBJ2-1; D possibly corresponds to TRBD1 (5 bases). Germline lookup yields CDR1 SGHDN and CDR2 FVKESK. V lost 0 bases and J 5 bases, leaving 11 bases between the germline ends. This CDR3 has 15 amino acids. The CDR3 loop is CASSQDWNRNNEQFF. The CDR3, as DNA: TGTGCCAGCAGCCAAGATTGGAACAGGAACAATGAGCAGTTCTTC.

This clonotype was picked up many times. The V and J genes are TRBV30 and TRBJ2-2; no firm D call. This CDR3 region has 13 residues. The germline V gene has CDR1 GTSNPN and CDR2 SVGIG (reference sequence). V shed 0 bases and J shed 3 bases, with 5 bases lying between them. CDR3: CAWSVLDTGELFF. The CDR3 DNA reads TGTGCCTGGAGTGTACTGGACACCGGGGAGCTGTTTTTT.

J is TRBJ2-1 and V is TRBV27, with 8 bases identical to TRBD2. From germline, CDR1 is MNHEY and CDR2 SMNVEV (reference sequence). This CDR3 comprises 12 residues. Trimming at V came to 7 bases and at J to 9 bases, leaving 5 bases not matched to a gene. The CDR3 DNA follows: TGTGCCAGCACTAGCGGGTATAGTGAGCAGTTCTTC. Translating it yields CASTSGYSEQFF.

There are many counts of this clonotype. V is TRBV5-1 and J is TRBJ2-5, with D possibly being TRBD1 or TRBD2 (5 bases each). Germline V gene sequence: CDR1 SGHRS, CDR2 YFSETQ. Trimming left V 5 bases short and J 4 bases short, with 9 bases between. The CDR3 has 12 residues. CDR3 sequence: CASRGDTETQYF. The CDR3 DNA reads TGCGCCAGCAGGGGGGATACAGAGACCCAGTACTTC.

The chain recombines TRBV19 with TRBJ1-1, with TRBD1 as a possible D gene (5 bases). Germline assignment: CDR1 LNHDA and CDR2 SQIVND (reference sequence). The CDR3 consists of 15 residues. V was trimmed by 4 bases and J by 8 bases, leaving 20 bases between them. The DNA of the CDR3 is TGTGCCAGTAGTACCCCCGCGTACGACGGGGGAGAAGCTTTCTTT. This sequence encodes CASSTPAYDGGEAFF. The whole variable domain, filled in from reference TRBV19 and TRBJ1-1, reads DGGITQSPKYLFRKEGQNVTLSCEQNLNHDAMYWYRQDPGQGLRLIYYSQIVNDFQKGDIAEGYSVSREKKESFPLTVTSAQKNPTAFYLCASSTPAYDGGEAFFGQGTRLTVV.